This T cell receptor beta chain was retrieved from a study of CD8 T cells in ankylosing spondylitis. This clonotype appeared a few times. Its antigen is still unknown. The CDR3 contains 12 residues. Trimming took off 1 base at V and 5 bases at J, with 6 bases between the two ends. Germline assignment: CDR1 SQVTM and CDR2 ANQGSEA. Study-level findings and limits: Disease-linked clones bore a CD8+ phenotype and were relatively rare in peripheral blood. Reportedly, significant enrichment of disease-linked clones occurred in matched ankylosing spondylitis synovial fluid. Typical of ankylosing spondylitis blood, it appeared, was a TCR beta motif of roughly eight highly homologous variants. Several of the motif variants were reported before in synovial fluid and blood from reactive arthritis.

Each CDR3 protein is one row after TCRdb ran MiXCR on the 5' RACE reads. The sample carries a few hundred thousand distinct CDR3 sequences, roughly 20% recorded once. V and J are TRBV29-1 and TRBJ2-1, with unresolved D. The origin of this receptor is a male donor with ankylosing spondylitis or in good health (not recorded which). The sequenced sample was blood, either unsorted or a sorted T cell fraction (not recorded which). The CDR3 protein is CSVEGKDNEQFF. The CDR3 region has the DNA TGCAGCGTTGAAGGGAAAGACAATGAGCAGTTCTTC.